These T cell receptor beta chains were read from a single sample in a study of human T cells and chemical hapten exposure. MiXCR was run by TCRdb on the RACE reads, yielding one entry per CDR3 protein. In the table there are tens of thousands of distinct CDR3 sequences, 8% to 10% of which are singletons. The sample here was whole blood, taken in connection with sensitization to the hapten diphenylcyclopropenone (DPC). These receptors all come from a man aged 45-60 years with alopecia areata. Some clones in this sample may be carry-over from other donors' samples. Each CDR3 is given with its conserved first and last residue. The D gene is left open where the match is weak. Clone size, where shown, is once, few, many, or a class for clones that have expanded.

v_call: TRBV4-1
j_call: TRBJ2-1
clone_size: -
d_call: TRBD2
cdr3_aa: CASSPVPLAGGENEQFF
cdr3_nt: TGCGCCAGCAGCCCGGTCCCACTAGCGGGAGGGGAAAATGAGCAGTTCTTC

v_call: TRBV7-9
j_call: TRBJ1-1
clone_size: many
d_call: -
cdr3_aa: CASSLEGNTEAFF
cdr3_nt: TGTGCCAGCAGCTTAGAGGGTAACACTGAAGCTTTCTTT

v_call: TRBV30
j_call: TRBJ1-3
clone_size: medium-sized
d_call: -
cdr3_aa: CAWSSDGGNTIYF
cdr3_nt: TGTGCCTGGAGCTCTGACGGCGGAAACACCATATATTTT

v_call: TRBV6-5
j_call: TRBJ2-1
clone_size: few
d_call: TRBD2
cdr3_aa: CASSYWLAGGGNEQFF
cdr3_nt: TGTGCCAGCAGTTACTGGCTAGCGGGAGGGGGCAATGAGCAGTTCTTC

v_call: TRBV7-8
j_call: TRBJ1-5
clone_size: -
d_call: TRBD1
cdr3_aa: CASSWGQDQPQHF
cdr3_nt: TGTGCCAGCAGCTGGGGACAGGATCAGCCCCAGCATTTT

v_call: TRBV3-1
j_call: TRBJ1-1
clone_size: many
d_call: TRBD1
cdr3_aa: CASSSLPTGETEAFF
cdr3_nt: TGTGCCAGCAGCTCCCTACCGACAGGGGAAACTGAAGCTTTCTTT

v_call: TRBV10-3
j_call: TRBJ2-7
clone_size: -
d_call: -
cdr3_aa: CAISRDISYEQYF
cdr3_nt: TGTGCCATCAGCCGGGACATATCCTACGAGCAGTACTTC

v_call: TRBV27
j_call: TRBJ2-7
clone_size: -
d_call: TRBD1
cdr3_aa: CASRKRQGAPSYEQYF
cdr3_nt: TGTGCCAGCAGGAAACGACAGGGGGCACCTTCCTACGAGCAGTACTTC

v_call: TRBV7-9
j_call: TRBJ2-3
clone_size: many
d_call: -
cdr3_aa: CASSLGETAGLDTQYF
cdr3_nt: TGTGCCAGCAGCTTAGGGGAGACGGCAGGTCTGGATACGCAGTATTTT

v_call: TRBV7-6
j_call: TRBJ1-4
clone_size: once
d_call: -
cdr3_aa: CASSQSPGANGKLFF
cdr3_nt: TGTGCCAGCAGCCAAAGTCCTGGGGCTAATGGAAAACTGTTTTTT

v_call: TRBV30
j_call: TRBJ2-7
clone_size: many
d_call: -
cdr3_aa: CAWRRTDSYEQYF
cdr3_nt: TGTGCCTGGAGGCGAACTGACAGCTACGAGCAGTACTTC

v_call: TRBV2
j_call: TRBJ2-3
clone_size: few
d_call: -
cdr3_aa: CASNLNTDTQYF
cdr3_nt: TGTGCCAGCAACTTAAACACAGATACGCAGTATTTT

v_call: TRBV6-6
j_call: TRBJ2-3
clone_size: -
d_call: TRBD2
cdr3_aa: CASSLGTSGDTQYF
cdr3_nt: TGTGCCAGCAGTCTAGGGACTAGCGGTGATACGCAGTATTTT

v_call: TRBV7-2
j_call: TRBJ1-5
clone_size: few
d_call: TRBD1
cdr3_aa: CASSFLVGDRAGGAPQHF
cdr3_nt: TGTGCCAGCAGCTTTCTAGTGGGGGACAGGGCAGGCGGTGCGCCCCAGCATTTT

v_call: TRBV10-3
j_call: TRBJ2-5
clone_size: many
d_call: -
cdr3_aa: CAISERDGEETQYF
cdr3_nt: TGTGCCATCAGTGAACGGGACGGTGAAGAGACCCAGTACTTC

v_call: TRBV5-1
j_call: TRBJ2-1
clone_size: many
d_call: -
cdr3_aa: CASSLGSLASEQFF
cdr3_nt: TGCGCCAGCAGCTTGGGCTCCCTAGCTAGTGAGCAGTTCTTC

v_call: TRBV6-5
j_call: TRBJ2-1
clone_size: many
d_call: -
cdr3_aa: CASSPRPNEQFF
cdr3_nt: TGTGCCAGCAGCCCTCGTCCCAATGAGCAGTTCTTC

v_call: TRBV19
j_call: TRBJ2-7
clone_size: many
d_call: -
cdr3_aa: CASSSNYEQYF
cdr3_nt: TGTGCCAGTAGTTCGAACTACGAGCAGTACTTC

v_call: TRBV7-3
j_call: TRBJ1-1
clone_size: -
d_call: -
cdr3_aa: CASSTQGDTEAFF
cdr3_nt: TGTGCCAGCAGCACACAGGGTGACACTGAAGCTTTCTTT

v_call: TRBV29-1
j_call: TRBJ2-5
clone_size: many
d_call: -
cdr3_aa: CSVAPDGTQYF
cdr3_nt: TGCAGCGTTGCTCCTGACGGGACCCAGTACTTC

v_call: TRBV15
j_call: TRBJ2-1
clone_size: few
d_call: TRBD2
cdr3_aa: CATSRGGRTDEQFF
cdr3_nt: TGTGCCACCAGCAGAGGCGGGAGGACGGATGAGCAGTTCTTC

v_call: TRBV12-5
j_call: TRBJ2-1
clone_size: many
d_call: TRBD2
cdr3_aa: CASGLPPGSSGRDLVLGDEQFF
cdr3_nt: TGTGCTAGTGGTTTGCCCCCCGGGTCTAGCGGGAGGGACCTCGTTTTGGGTGATGAGCAGTTCTTC

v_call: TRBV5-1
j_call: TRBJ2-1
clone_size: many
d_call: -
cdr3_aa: CASSLVRGVLYNEQFF
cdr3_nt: TGCGCCAGCAGCTTGGTGCGGGGAGTTTTGTACAATGAGCAGTTCTTC

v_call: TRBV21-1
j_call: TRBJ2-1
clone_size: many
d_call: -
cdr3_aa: CASSKGVLAGKGEQFF
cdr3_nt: TGTGCCAGCAGCAAAGGAGTACTAGCGGGGAAGGGTGAGCAGTTCTTC

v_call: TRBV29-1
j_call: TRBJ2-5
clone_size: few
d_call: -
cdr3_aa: CSEKSGETQYF
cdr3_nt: TGCAGCGAAAAGTCCGGGGAGACCCAGTACTTC

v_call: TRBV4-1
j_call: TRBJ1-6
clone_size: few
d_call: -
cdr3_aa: CASSHGGGPNSPLHF
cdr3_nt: TGCGCCAGCAGCCACGGAGGGGGGCCGAATTCACCCCTCCACTTT

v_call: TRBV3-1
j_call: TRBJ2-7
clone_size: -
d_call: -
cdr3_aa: CASSQEVSWYYEQYF
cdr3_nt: TGTGCCAGCAGCCAAGAGGTTTCTTGGTACTACGAGCAGTACTTC

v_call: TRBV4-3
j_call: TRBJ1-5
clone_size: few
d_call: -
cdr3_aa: CASSQDRQNNQPQHF
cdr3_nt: TGCGCCAGCAGCCAAGACCGACAGAACAATCAGCCCCAGCATTTT

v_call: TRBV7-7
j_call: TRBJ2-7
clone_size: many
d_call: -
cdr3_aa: CASSFLDWTGSYEQYF
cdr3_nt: TGTGCTAGCAGCTTTTTAGATTGGACGGGTTCCTACGAGCAGTACTTC

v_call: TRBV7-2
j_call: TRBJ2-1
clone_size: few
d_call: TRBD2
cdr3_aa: CASNPTLAGGLQFF
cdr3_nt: TGTGCCAGCAACCCGACTCTAGCGGGAGGGCTCCAGTTCTTC

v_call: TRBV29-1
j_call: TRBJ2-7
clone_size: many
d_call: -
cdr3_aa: CSVISGKTYEQYF
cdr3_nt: TGCAGCGTTATTTCAGGGAAAACCTACGAGCAGTACTTC

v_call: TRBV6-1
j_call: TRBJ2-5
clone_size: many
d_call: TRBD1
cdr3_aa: CASSEPPGGISETQYF
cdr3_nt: TGTGCCAGCAGTGAACCCCCAGGGGGAATTTCGGAGACCCAGTACTTC

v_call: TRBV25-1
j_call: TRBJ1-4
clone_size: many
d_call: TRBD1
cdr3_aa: CASTGQINEKLFF
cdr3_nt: TGTGCCAGCACGGGACAGATTAATGAAAAACTGTTTTTT

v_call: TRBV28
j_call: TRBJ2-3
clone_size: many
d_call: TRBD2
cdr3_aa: CASSSPSGMGPTQYF
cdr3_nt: TGTGCCAGCAGCTCTCCTAGCGGGATGGGACCTACGCAGTATTTT

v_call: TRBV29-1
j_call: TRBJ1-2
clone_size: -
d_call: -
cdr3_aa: CSVEDSAQGYTF
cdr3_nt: TGCAGCGTTGAAGATTCCGCGCAGGGCTACACCTTC

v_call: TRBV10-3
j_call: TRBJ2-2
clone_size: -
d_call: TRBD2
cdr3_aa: CAIRTSGRTETGELFF
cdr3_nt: TGTGCCATCAGGACTAGCGGGAGGACCGAAACCGGGGAGCTGTTTTTT

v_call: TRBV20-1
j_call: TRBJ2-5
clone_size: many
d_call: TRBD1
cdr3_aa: CSASKTGTETQYF
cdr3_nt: TGCAGTGCTAGCAAGACAGGGACGGAGACCCAGTACTTC

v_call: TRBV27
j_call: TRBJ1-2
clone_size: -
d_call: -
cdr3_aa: CASSLDRNYGYTF
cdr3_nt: TGTGCCAGCAGTTTGGACCGTAACTATGGCTACACCTTC

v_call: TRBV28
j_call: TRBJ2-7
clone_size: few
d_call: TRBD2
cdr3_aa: CASTLSGRSYEQYF
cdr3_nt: TGTGCCAGCACCCTTAGCGGGAGATCTTACGAGCAGTACTTC

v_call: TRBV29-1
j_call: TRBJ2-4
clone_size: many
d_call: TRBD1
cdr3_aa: CSVGQGRNIQYF
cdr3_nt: TGCAGCGTTGGACAGGGTAGAAACATTCAGTACTTC

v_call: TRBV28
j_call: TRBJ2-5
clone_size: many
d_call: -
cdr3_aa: CASNSWAGQETQYF
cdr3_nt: TGTGCCAGCAATTCGTGGGCGGGCCAAGAGACCCAGTACTTC

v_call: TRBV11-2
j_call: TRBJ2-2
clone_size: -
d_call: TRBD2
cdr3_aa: CASSPYNPGLAGTGELFF
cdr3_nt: TGTGCCAGCAGCCCGTACAATCCGGGACTAGCGGGCACCGGGGAGCTGTTTTTT

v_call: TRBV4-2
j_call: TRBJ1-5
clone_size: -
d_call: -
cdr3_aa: CASSQERYRPNQPQHF
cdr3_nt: TGTGCCAGCAGCCAAGAAAGATACAGGCCCAATCAGCCCCAGCATTTT

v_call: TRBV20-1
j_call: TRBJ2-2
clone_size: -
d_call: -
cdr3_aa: CSASPSPGELFF
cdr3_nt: TGCAGTGCTAGCCCTTCCCCCGGGGAGCTGTTTTTT

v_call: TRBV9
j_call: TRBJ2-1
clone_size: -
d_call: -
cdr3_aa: CASSVALARDINNNEQFF
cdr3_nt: TGTGCCAGCAGCGTAGCGCTAGCGCGAGACATTAATAACAATGAGCAGTTCTTC

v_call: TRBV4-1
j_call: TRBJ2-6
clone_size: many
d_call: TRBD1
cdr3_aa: CASTDRAAGANVLTF
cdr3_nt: TGCGCCAGCACAGACAGGGCAGCCGGGGCCAACGTCCTGACTTTC

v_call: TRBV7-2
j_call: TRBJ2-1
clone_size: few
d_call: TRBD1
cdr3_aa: CASSSGPGGSYNEQFF
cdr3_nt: TGTGCCAGCAGCTCCGGGCCAGGGGGCTCCTACAATGAGCAGTTCTTC

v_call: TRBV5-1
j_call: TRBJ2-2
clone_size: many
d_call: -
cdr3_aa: CASRPGTAGITGELFF
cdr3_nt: TGCGCCAGCAGGCCCGGGACGGCGGGAATCACCGGGGAGCTGTTTTTT

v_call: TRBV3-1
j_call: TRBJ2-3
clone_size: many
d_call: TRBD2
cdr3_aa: CASSPSGSHTLRTDTQYF
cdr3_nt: TGTGCCAGCAGCCCGAGCGGGAGCCATACTCTACGCACAGATACGCAGTATTTT

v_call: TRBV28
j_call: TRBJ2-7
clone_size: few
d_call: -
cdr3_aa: CASRTAEQYF
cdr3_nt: TGTGCCAGCAGGACGGCCGAGCAGTACTTC

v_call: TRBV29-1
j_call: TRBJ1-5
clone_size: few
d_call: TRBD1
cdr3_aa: CSVRQGGGNQPQHF
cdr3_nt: TGCAGCGTCAGACAGGGGGGTGGCAATCAGCCCCAGCATTTT

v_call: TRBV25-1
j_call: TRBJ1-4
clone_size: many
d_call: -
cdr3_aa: CASSHTRSTNEKLFF
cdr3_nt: TGTGCCAGCAGTCACACACGTTCAACTAATGAAAAACTGTTTTTT